The rows below give T cell receptor beta chains drawn from one sample of a study of CD8 T cells in Susac syndrome. One entry per CDR3 protein results from TCRdb running MiXCR on the immunoSEQ multiplex PCR reads. The table records about 200,000 distinct CDR3 sequences, 85% to 95% of them present only once. Material for sequencing was CD4+ T cells from PBMCs. The receptor source for this set is a human donor in good health. Both conserved end residues are part of each CDR3. Each record gives: D gene, V gene, clone size, J gene, CDR3 DNA, CDR3 protein. A D gene is named only where the DNA matches it firmly. Size is stated for part of the rows, as once, few or many counts, or as a class when the clone is expanded.

>.|TRBV4-2|few|TRBJ2-6
TGTGCCAGCGGCTTTTCTGGGGCCAACGTCCTGACTTTC
CASGFSGANVLTF
>.|TRBV6-5|.|TRBJ2-1
TGTGCCAGCAGTTACCGGCCGAGACAGCGAAAGTTCTTC
CASSYRPRQRKFF
>.|TRBV6-2/TRBV6-3|.|TRBJ2-7
TGTGCCACTTCGGACAATACCTACGAGCAGTACTTC
CATSDNTYEQYF
>.|TRBV19|.|TRBJ2-4
TGTGCCAGTAGTATGAACGCCCCCCAGAAGAACATTCAGTACTTC
CASSMNAPQKNIQYF
>.|TRBV3-1|.|TRBJ2-7
TGTGCCAGCAGCAACAGGGCGGGGCCTTACGAGCAGTACTTC
CASSNRAGPYEQYF
>TRBD1|TRBV11-1|.|TRBJ1-4
TGTGCCAGCAGCCCGAACCCCGGGACAGGGGGCAACTCCGGGGCAACTAATGAAAAACTGTTTTTT
CASSPNPGTGGNSGATNEKLFF
>.|TRBV20-1|.|TRBJ1-5
TGCAGTGCTAGATCCTCGGGAAGTCAGCCCCAGCATTTT
CSARSSGSQPQHF
>.|TRBV20-1|.|TRBJ2-1
TGCAGTGCTAGAGCACCGGCAGCCCCAACTTTGCAGTTCTTC
CSARAPAAPTLQFF
>.|TRBV19|.|TRBJ2-7
TGTGCCAGTAGTATTGGCAGTTCCTACGAGCAGTACTTC
CASSIGSSYEQYF
>.|TRBV24-1|.|TRBJ1-2
TGTGCCACCAGTGAAGCGGACAAGAACTATGGCTACACCTTC
CATSEADKNYGYTF
>.|TRBV25-1|.|TRBJ1-5
TGTGCCAGCAGTGACTCGGTGGGTAGCAATCAGCCCCAGCATTTT
CASSDSVGSNQPQHF